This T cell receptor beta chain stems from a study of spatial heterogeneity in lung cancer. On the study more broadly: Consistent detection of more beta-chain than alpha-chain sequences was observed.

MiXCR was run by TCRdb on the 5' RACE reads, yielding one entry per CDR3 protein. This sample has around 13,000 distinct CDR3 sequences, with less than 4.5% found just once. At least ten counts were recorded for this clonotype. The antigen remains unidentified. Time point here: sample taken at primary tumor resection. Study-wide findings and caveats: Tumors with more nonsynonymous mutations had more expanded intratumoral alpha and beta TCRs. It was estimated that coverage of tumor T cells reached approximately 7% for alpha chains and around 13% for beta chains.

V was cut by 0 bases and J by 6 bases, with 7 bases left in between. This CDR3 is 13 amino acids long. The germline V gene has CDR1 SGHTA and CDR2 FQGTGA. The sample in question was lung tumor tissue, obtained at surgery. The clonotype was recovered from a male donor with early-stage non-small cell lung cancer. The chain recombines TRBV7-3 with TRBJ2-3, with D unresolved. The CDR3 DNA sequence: TGTGCCAGCAGCTTAACAGTGCCGGATACGCAGTATTTT. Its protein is CASSLTVPDTQYF.